This T cell receptor (beta chain) was sequenced in a study of neurological immune-mediated disorders. TCRdb called the 5' RACE reads again in MiXCR, with one record for every CDR3 protein. The profile shows over 45,000 distinct CDR3 sequences, 3% to 3.5% of them singletons. This clonotype was seen at least ten times. Per the germline V gene, CDR1 is MNHEY and CDR2 is SVGEGT. The CDR3 covers 12 residues. Between the trimmed V and J ends, which lost 5 bases and 10 bases, there was a span of 14 bases. Sequenced sample: PBMCs. This sequence was found in a man in his forties with multiple sclerosis. The chain couples TRBV6-2 or TRBV6-3 to TRBJ2-5; D possibly corresponds to TRBD2 (6 bases). The CDR3 is CASSAEGGGQYF. CDR3 coding DNA: TGTGCCAGCAGTGCCGAGGGAGGTGGCCAGTACTTC.